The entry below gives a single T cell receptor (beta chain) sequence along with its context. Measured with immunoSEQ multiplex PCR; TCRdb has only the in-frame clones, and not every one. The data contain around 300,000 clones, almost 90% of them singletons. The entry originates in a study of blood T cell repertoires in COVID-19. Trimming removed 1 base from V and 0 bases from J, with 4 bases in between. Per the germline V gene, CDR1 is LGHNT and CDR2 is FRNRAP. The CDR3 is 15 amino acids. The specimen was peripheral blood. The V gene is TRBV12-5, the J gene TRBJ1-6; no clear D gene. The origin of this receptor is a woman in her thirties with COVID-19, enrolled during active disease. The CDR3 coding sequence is TGTGCTAGTGGTTTGGGTAGCTCCTATAATTCACCCCTCCACTTT. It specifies CASGLGSSYNSPLHF. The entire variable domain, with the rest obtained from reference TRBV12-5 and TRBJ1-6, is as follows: DARVTQTPRHKVTEMGQEVTMRCQPILGHNTVFWYRQTMMQGLELLAYFRNRAPLDDSGMPKDRFSAEMPDATLATLKIQPSEPRDSAVYFCASGLGSSYNSPLHFGNGTRLTVT.